The 18 T cell receptor beta chains in this list originate from one sample, sequenced in a study of early T cells in non-severe SARS-CoV-2 infection. TCRdb reprocessed the 5' RACE reads with MiXCR, giving one entry per CDR3 protein. Of 55,000 to 80,000 distinct CDR3 sequences in the sample, about an eighth were seen once. The material sequenced was whole blood, taken at baseline. Every receptor here comes from an adult who was a healthcare worker with PCR-confirmed SARS-CoV-2 infection or an uninfected control (not recorded which).

This clonotype was detected a few times. This rearrangement joins TRBV20-1 to TRBJ1-1; TRBD1 is a possible D gene (6 bases). The germline gives CDR1 DFQATT, CDR2 SNEGSKA (reference sequence). Trimming left V 0 bases short and J 2 bases short, with 13 bases between. The CDR3 loop spans 15 amino acids. The CDR3 region has the DNA TGCAGTGCTAGAGATAATTGGGGGGCAAACACTGAAGCTTTCTTT. Translation gives CSARDNWGANTEAFF.

This clonotype occurred many times. The chain is built from TRBV29-1 and TRBJ1-1, with D perhaps matching TRBD1 (6 bases). The germline V and J ends were trimmed by 6 bases and 4 bases, with 12 bases remaining between them. Germline loops: CDR1 SQVTM, CDR2 ANQGSEA. The length of the CDR3 is 12 residues. The CDR3 DNA follows: TGCAGCGTGCACAGGGCTTCCACTGAAGCTTTCTTT. Translated: CSVHRASTEAFF. Complete variable domain (other parts from reference TRBV29-1 and TRBJ1-1): SAVISQKPSRDICQRGTSLTIQCQVDSQVTMMFWYRQQPGQSLTLIATANQGSEATYESGFVIDKFPISRPNLTFSTLTVSNMSPEDSSIYLCSVHRASTEAFFGQGTRLTVV.

The V and J genes are TRBV29-1 and TRBJ1-2; D not resolved. V lost 2 bases and J lost 2, with 9 bases in between. The CDR3 is 13 residues long. Germline CDR1 SQVTM, CDR2 ANQGSEA. The CDR3 region has the DNA TGCAGCGTTGAAACAACAGAGAACTATGGCTACACCTTC. Its protein is CSVETTENYGYTF. Filled out from reference TRBV29-1 and TRBJ1-2, the complete variable domain reads SAVISQKPSRDICQRGTSLTIQCQVDSQVTMMFWYRQQPGQSLTLIATANQGSEATYESGFVIDKFPISRPNLTFSTLTVSNMSPEDSSIYLCSVETTENYGYTFGSGTRLTVV.

This clonotype was picked up a small number of times. V gene TRBV7-9 combines with J gene TRBJ2-7, with 10 bases identical to TRBD1. The CDR3 is 16 residues long. Trimming at V came to 0 bases and at J to 7 bases, leaving 9 bases not matched to a gene. Germline V gene sequence: CDR1 SEHNR, CDR2 FQNEAQ (reference sequence). The CDR3: CASSLAPGQGMGEQYF. DNA of the CDR3: TGTGCCAGCAGCTTAGCCCCGGGACAGGGGATGGGGGAGCAGTACTTC.

The sample holds one count of this clonotype. The CDR3 DNA sequence: TGCGCCAGCAGCCCTCGGGTCGGCGGTTTTGGAAAACTGTTTTTT. Translation: CASSPRVGGFGKLFF. The rearrangement joins TRBV4-1 to TRBJ1-4, with no clear D. Trimming removed 4 bases from V and 10 bases from J, with 19 bases in between. This CDR3 is 15 amino acids long. Looked up from germline, CDR1 is MGHRA and CDR2 is YSYEKL.

This clonotype was counted at least ten times. V gene TRBV20-1 combines with J gene TRBJ2-3; 7 bases line up with TRBD2. V lost 7 bases and J lost 4; bases outside the gene matches: 8. The CDR3 runs to 13 residues. Germline V CDR1 and CDR2: DFQATT, SNEGSKA (reference sequence). The CDR3 nucleotides read TGCAGTGTTGAGGGAGGGCCATCAGATACGCAGTATTTT. It encodes CSVEGGPSDTQYF.

The V gene is TRBV5-1, the J gene TRBJ1-1; TRBD1 agrees at 9 bases. The CDR3 extends over 16 amino acids. The junction had 5 bases not matched to a gene; V was cut back by 2 bases and J by 0 bases. Per the germline V gene, CDR1 is SGHRS and CDR2 is YFSETQ. CDR3 sequence (DNA): TGCGCCAGCAGCTTTACAGGGGGCAGGATGAACACTGAAGCTTTCTTT. Encoded protein: CASSFTGGRMNTEAFF.

This clonotype has ten or more counts. The rearrangement uses TRBV28 and TRBJ2-2; D is ambiguous. The ends were cut back, 6 bases at V and 4 bases at J, with 12 bases in the middle. The germline V gene has CDR1 MDHEN and CDR2 SYDVKM. The CDR3 spans 14 residues. The CDR3: CASRGSGATGELFF. In DNA form, the CDR3 reads TGTGCCAGCAGAGGTTCAGGAGCCACCGGGGAGCTGTTTTTT.

This rearrangement joins TRBV9 to TRBJ2-7; a weak D match, TRBD2 (6 bases). The germline V gene has CDR1 SGDLS and CDR2 YYNGEE. The length of the CDR3 is 14 residues. V dropped 2 bases and J dropped 7 bases, with 16 bases sitting between them. Written as DNA, the CDR3 is TGTGCCAGCAGCGTCGGGACTTTAAGTCGAGAGCAGTACTTC. Encoded protein: CASSVGTLSREQYF. Variable domain in full (rest from reference TRBV9 and TRBJ2-7): DSGVTQTPKHLITATGQRVTLRCSPRSGDLSVYWYQQSLDQGLQFLIQYYNGEERAKGNILERFSAQQFPDLHSELNLSSLELGDSALYFCASSVGTLSREQYFGPGTRLTVT.

The table lists this clonotype with many counts. The rearrangement links TRBV7-8 to TRBJ1-6; the D is unclear. Germline V gene sequence: CDR1 SGHVS, CDR2 FQNEAQ. V shed 5 bases and J shed 5 bases, with 16 bases lying between them. The CDR3 is made up of 16 amino acids. The chain's CDR3 is CASSPSPPVHNSPLHF. DNA for the CDR3: TGTGCCAGCAGCCCGTCCCCACCGGTCCATAATTCACCCCTCCACTTT.

This chain joins TRBV7-8 and TRBJ2-3; 10 bases align to TRBD2. Germline CDR1 is SGHVS and CDR2 is FQNEAQ. The ends lost 5 bases at V and 4 bases at J; junction bases unmatched: 9. The CDR3 is 16 amino acids. Written as DNA, the CDR3 is TGTGCCAGCAGCCCGATGCTAGCGGGAGTCTCAGATACGCAGTATTTT. Its protein is CASSPMLAGVSDTQYF.

This clonotype was counted ten times or more. This sequence joins TRBV5-4 and TRBJ2-1; the D is unclear. V was cut by 0 bases and J by 1 base, with 2 bases left in between. The CDR3 is 13 residues long. Germline V gene lookup returns CDR1 SGHNT and CDR2 YYREEE (reference sequence). The CDR3 sequence is CASSLASYNEQFF. Written as DNA, the CDR3 is TGTGCCAGCAGCTTGGCATCCTACAATGAGCAGTTCTTC.

The genes are TRBV20-1 and TRBJ1-4, with no clear D. Between the trimmed V and J ends, which lost 6 bases and 8 bases, there was a span of 10 bases. The CDR3 spans 11 residues. CDR1 is DFQATT, CDR2 SNEGSKA, per germline (reference sequence). The CDR3 is CSAVAWEKLFF. For the CDR3, the DNA is TGCAGTGCCGTAGCTTGGGAAAAACTGTTTTTT.

V is TRBV15 and J is TRBJ1-3; TRBD1 is a possible D gene (5 bases). Germline assignment: CDR1 LNHNV and CDR2 YYDKDF (reference sequence). V lost 0 bases, J lost 2 bases, and 8 bases lay in between. The CDR3 length is 15 residues. The CDR3 DNA follows: TGTGCCACCAGCAGAGATGGGGGGACTGGAAACACCATATATTTT. This encodes CATSRDGGTGNTIYF.

The chain links TRBV5-5 to TRBJ1-1; weak D call: TRBD1 (6 bases). CDR1 SGHKS and CDR2 YYEKEE come from the germline V gene (reference sequence). Between the trimmed V and J ends, which lost 5 bases and 1 base, there was a span of 15 bases. This CDR3 region has 15 residues. CDR3 in amino acids: CASRQIGQPNTEAFF. CDR3 DNA: TGTGCCAGCAGACAAATAGGACAGCCGAACACTGAAGCTTTCTTT.

This clonotype has only a few counts. CDR3 sequence reads: CASSPGTRADEQFF. In DNA form, the CDR3 reads TGCGCCAGCAGCCCAGGGACTAGGGCCGATGAGCAGTTCTTC. The chain couples TRBV5-1 to TRBJ2-1, with TRBD2 identical over 8 bases. The CDR3 is made up of 14 amino acids. CDR1 and CDR2 from the germline V gene are SGHRS and YFSETQ. The V gene end was trimmed by 4 bases and the J gene end by 8 bases; junction bases not matched to a gene: 8.

This clonotype has more than one count but fewer than ten. The rearrangement joins TRBV7-3 to TRBJ2-5, with 7 bases that match TRBD2. Germline CDR1 reads SGHTA; CDR2 reads FQGTGA. This CDR3 region has 15 residues. Trimming took 2 bases from V and 1 from J; bases not matched to a gene: 4. The CDR3 DNA is TGTGCCAGCAGCTTAGGCGGGGGTGTCCAAGAGACCCAGTACTTC. The encoded protein is CASSLGGGVQETQYF.

In this sample, this clonotype turned up a few times. V is TRBV7-2 and J is TRBJ2-3; possibly TRBD1 or TRBD2 for D (5 bases each). V lost 1 base and J 2 bases, leaving 13 bases between the germline ends. The CDR3 loop spans 16 amino acids. CDR1 SGHTA and CDR2 FQGNSA come from the germline V gene. As DNA, the CDR3 is TGTGCCAGCAGCTTAGTCAATACGGGGACCACAGATACGCAGTATTTT. Its protein is CASSLVNTGTTDTQYF.